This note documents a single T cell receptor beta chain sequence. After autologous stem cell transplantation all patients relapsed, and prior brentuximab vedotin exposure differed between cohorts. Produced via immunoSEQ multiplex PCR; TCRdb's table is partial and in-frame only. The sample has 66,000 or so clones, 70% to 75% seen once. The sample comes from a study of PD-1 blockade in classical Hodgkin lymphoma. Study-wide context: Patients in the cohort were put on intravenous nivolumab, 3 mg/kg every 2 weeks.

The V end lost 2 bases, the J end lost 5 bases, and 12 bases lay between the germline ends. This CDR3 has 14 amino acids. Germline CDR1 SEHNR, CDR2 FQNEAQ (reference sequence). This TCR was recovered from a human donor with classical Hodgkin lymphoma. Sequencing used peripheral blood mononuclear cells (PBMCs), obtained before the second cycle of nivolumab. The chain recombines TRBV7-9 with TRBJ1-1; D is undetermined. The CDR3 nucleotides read TGTGCCAGCAGCTTACCCGCTAGGAGGACTGAAGCTTTCTTT. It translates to CASSLPARRTEAFF.